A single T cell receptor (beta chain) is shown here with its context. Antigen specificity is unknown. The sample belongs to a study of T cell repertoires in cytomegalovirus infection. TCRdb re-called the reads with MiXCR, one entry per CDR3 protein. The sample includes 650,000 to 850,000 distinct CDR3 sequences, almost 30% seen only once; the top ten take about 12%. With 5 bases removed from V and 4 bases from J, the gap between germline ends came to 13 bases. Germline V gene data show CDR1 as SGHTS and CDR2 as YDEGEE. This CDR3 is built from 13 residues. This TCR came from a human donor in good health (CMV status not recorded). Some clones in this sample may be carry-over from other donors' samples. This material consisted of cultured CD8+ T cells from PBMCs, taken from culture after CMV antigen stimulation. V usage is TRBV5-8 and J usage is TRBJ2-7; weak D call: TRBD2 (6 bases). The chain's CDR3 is CASSQKLAYEQYF. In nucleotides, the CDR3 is TGTGCCAGCAGTCAAAAACTAGCTTACGAGCAGTACTTC.